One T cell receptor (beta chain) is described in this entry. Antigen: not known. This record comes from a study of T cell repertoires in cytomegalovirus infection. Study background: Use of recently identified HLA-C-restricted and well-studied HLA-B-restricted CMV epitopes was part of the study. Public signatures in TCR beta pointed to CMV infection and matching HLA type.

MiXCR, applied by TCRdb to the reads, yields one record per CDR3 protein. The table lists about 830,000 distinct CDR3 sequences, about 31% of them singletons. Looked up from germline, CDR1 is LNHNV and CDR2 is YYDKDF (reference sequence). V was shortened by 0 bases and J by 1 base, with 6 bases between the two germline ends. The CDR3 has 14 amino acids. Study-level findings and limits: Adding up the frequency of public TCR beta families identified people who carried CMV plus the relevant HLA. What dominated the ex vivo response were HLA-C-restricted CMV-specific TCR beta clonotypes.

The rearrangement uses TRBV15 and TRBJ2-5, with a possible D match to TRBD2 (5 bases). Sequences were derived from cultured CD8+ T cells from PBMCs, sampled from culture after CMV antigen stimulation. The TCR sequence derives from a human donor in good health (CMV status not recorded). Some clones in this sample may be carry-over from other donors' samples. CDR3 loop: CATSRERGQETQYF. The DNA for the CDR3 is TGTGCCACCAGCAGAGAACGGGGCCAAGAGACCCAGTACTTC.